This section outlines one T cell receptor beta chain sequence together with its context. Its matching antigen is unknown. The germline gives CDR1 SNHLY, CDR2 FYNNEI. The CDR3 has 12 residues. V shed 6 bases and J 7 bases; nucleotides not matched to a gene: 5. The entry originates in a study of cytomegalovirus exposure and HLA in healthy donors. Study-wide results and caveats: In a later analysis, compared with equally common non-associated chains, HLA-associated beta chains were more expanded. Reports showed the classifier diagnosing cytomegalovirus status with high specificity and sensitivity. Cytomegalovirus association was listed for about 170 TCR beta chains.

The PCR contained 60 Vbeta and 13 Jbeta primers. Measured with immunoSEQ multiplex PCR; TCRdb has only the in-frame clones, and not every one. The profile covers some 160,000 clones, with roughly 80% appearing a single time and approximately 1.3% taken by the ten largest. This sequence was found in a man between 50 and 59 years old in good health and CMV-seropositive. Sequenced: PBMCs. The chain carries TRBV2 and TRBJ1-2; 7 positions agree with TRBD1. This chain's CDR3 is CASRDDRVGYTF. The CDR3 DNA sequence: TGTGCCAGCAGAGATGACAGGGTTGGCTACACCTTC. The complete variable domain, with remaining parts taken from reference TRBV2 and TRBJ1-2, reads EPEVTQTPSHQVTQMGQEVILRCVPISNHLYFYWYRQILGQKVEFLVSFYNNEISEKSEIFDDQFSVERPDGSNFTLKIRSTKLEDSAMYFCASRDDRVGYTFGSGTRLTVV.